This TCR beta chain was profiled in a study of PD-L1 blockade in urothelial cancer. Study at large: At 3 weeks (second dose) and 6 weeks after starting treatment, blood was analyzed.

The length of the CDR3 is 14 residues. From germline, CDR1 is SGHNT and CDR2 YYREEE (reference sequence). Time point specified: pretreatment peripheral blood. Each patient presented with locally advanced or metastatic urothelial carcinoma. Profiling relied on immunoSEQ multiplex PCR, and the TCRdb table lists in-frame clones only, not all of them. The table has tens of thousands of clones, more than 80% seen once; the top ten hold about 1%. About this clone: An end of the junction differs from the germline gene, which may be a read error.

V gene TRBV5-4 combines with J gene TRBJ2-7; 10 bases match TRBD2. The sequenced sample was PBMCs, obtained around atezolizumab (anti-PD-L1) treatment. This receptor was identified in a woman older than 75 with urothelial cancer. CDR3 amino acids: CASSLLGTSGINNF. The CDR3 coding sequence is TGTGCCAGCAGCTTACTGGGCACTAGCGGGATTAACAACTTC.